The 12 T cell receptor beta chains in this list originate from one sample, sequenced in a study of technical replicates of blood from four donors. Sequencing was performed with immunoSEQ multiplex PCR; in TCRdb, only in-frame clones are kept and a portion is missing. The sample gives approximately 95,000 clones, approximately 96% of which show up once; about 0.37% is in the top ten. Sequencing input: T cells isolated from PBMCs. Source of these receptors: a human donor in good health.

The J gene is TRBJ2-7, the V gene TRBV28; tentatively, D is TRBD2 (6 bases). The V end lost 3 bases, the J end lost 0 bases, and 12 bases lay between the germline ends. Germline CDR1 reads MDHEN; CDR2 reads SYDVKM. The CDR3 contains 15 residues. Here the CDR3 reads CASSLPGESSYEQYF. The DNA for the CDR3 is TGTGCCAGCAGTTTGCCGGGGGAGAGCTCCTACGAGCAGTACTTC. The variable domain in full, completed from reference TRBV28 and TRBJ2-7, reads DVKVTQSSRYLVKRTGEKVFLECVQDMDHENMFWYRQDPGLGLRLIYFSYDVKMKEKGDIPEGYSVSREKKERFSLILESASTNQTSMYLCASSLPGESSYEQYFGPGTRLTVT.

V is TRBV19 and J is TRBJ2-1; perhaps TRBD2 as D (5 bases). This CDR3 is 16 amino acids long. Germline V gene sequence: CDR1 LNHDA, CDR2 SQIVND (reference sequence). V dropped 8 bases and J dropped 0 bases, with 17 bases sitting between them. The CDR3 coding sequence is TGTGCCAGTTCCCCCCTAGCCCTAAGCTCCTACAATGAGCAGTTCTTC. Translated: CASSPLALSSYNEQFF.

The sample holds a few counts of this clone. The chain recombines TRBV30 with TRBJ1-1, with TRBD1 as a possible D gene (5 bases). This CDR3 contains 15 residues. Germline assignment: CDR1 GTSNPN and CDR2 SVGIG (reference sequence). V lost 3 bases and J 0 bases, leaving 14 bases between the germline ends. The CDR3: CAWRPGERMNTEAFF. CDR3 coding DNA: TGTGCCTGGAGGCCGGGGGAACGAATGAACACTGAAGCTTTCTTT.

The chain joins TRBV10-3 to TRBJ2-5; 8 nucleotides align to TRBD1. The ends lost 3 bases at V and 5 bases at J; junction bases unmatched: 5. The CDR3 covers 14 residues. The germline V gene encodes CDR1 ENHRY and CDR2 SYGVKD. The CDR3 DNA sequence: TGTGCCATCAGTGATTCAGGGGGCGGCGAGACCCAGTACTTC. Translating it yields CAISDSGGGETQYF.

The V gene is TRBV19, the J gene TRBJ1-1; the match to TRBD1 covers 9 bases. Trimming took 10 bases from V and 3 from J; bases not matched to a gene: 12. The CDR3 runs 15 residues. Germline V gives CDR1 LNHDA, CDR2 SQIVND (reference sequence). The CDR3 loop is CATTYGTGLDTEAFF. The CDR3 DNA follows: TGTGCCACGACTTACGGGACAGGGTTGGACACTGAAGCTTTCTTT.

This chain links TRBV15 with TRBJ2-7; TRBD2 is a possible D gene (6 bases). The germline CDR1 and CDR2 sequences are LNHNV and YYDKDF (reference sequence). V was trimmed by 1 base and J by 7 bases, leaving 14 bases between them. This CDR3 contains 14 residues. The CDR3 bases are TGTGCCACCAGCAGAGCGGGGAGGTTTTATGAGCAGTACTTC. Its protein product is CATSRAGRFYEQYF.

This chain joins TRBV6-5 and TRBJ2-2, with D maybe TRBD2 (6 bases). CDR3 size: 15 residues. Germline V gene sequence: CDR1 MNHEY, CDR2 SVGAGI. Trimming shortened V by 8 bases and J by 6 bases, and 19 bases separated the two germline ends. CDR3 sequence reads: CASQGGRESAGELFF. The CDR3 DNA sequence: TGTGCCAGCCAAGGAGGTCGGGAGTCGGCCGGGGAGCTGTTTTTT.

The chain recombines TRBV5-1 with TRBJ1-2; possible D gene TRBD1, 5 bases. V shed 1 base and J shed 8 bases, with 6 bases lying between them. The V gene's germline CDR1 is SGHRS and CDR2 YFSETQ. This CDR3 has 11 residues. CDR3 residues: CASSLQGGYTF. CDR3 coding DNA: TGCGCCAGCAGCTTGCAGGGAGGCTACACCTTC.

The chain has TRBV9 and TRBJ2-1; 9 nucleotides line up with TRBD2. Germline trimming cut 0 bases from V and 0 bases from J; bases unmatched to any gene: 7. This CDR3 is 18 amino acids long. Germline V lookup: CDR1 SGDLS, CDR2 YYNGEE. The CDR3 nucleotides are TGTGCCAGCAGCGTAGGCCCTAGCGGGACCTTCTCCTACAATGAGCAGTTCTTC. It is translated as CASSVGPSGTFSYNEQFF.

The chain couples TRBV5-1 to TRBJ2-7, with D maybe TRBD2 (5 bases). Trimming pared 0 bases from V and 5 bases from J, leaving 15 bases between. This CDR3 is 15 amino acids long. CDR1 and CDR2 from the germline V gene are SGHRS and YFSETQ. In nucleotides, the CDR3 is TGCGCCAGCAGCTTGGTTCTATCGGGGTCGGACGAGCAGTACTTC. This sequence encodes CASSLVLSGSDEQYF.

For the CDR3, the DNA is TGCGCCACCCCGGAGGGCGGGGAAATATCTGGAAACACCATATATTTT. It codes for CATPEGGEISGNTIYF. V and J are TRBV10-2 and TRBJ1-3; D remains ambiguous. The CDR3 contains 16 residues. CDR1 is WSHSY, CDR2 SAAADI, per germline. V lost 10 bases and J lost 1, with 20 bases in between.

This chain uses TRBV10-3 with TRBJ2-3; tentative D call: TRBD2 (6 bases). The CDR3 consists of 15 residues. V lost 3 bases and J lost 2, with 12 bases in between. The germline V gene encodes CDR1 ENHRY and CDR2 SYGVKD. This CDR3 is CAISELRELTDTQYF. DNA for the CDR3: TGTGCCATCAGTGAATTACGGGAGCTCACAGATACGCAGTATTTT.